This T cell receptor (beta chain) was identified in a study of blood T cell repertoires in COVID-19 (dated by TCRdb to the early 2020s). General notes on the study: Collaborator samples came from the United States, Italy and Spain and covered acute and convalescent phases of COVID-19. Deeply sampled blood TCRbeta repertoires from subjects exposed to, actively infected with, or recovered from COVID-19 were included in the dataset. Sample metadata almost always included a de-identified subject ID, COVID-19 status, age in years and sex. The material from the prospective study consisted of cDNA or gDNA derived from T cells, B-cell-depleted T cells, or PBMCs. The repertoires were released in a freely available public database meant as a resource for research on the immune response to SARS-CoV-2. Where HLA class I and class II types were available, the types were taken from metadata supplied by the sample provider, not from assay-based typing. Samples were obtained from the ongoing ImmuneRACE study (first 160 participants) and from 1,200 or so subjects provided by 6 global collaborators.

For this clone: This receptor's antigen is unknown. No base-level quality is on record; no much larger clone is a single base apart.

TCRbeta CDR3 regions were amplified from genomic DNA using the immunoSEQ Assay, a bias-controlled multiplex PCR. Per the source publication's procedure: The number of nucleated cells in each sample was estimated by amplification of reference gene primers within the assay. To quantify the absolute abundance of each unique TCRbeta CDR3 rearrangement, sequence reads were collapsed and filtered. Productive Simpson clonality was computed per sample as the square root of Simpson's diversity index over productive rearrangements. Imported from immuneACCESS, the table was reduced by TCRdb to in-frame sequences with V and J called. These copies leave out some clones; in studies compared against another copy, an unresolved V gene accounts for under half, and the cause of the remainder is not known. That table is the source of V, J and clone size, and D and trimming were worked out from the DNA. In this sample the table shows 150,000 to 200,000 clones, around 77% of which occur a single time. In total, the top ten clones hold 2.8% of the sample.

CDR1 and CDR2, looked up from the germline V gene, are SNHLY and FYNNEI. The CDR3 has 15 amino acids, counting the end cysteine and phenylalanine. The kept DNA is CDR3 alone, 45 bases in frame from the first base. V gives up 7 bases and J gives up 9 bases, and the segment between their germline ends measures 19 bases. Study-level results and caveats: How much clinical and demographic metadata was included differed by source and by participant, and the metadata was provided uncurated.

Whole blood was collected in K2EDTA tubes by collaborating institutions according to the institutions' own protocols. For TCRbeta analysis, collaborators shipped samples as frozen whole blood, isolated PBMCs, or DNA extracted from either of those sample types. The sequencing input was peripheral blood. The chain couples TRBV2 to TRBJ1-6; perhaps TRBD1 is the D gene, with 5 bases matching. The sequence was obtained from a man between 65 and 79 years old with acute or convalescent COVID-19. The nucleotide sequence reads as follows: TGTGCCAGCACCCAGGGAGGTATAAGGGGTTCACCCCTCCACTTT. Translation gives CASTQGGIRGSPLHF. The full variable domain, with segments outside the CDR3 supplied by the reference TRBV2 and TRBJ1-6 proteins, appears as EPEVTQTPSHQVTQMGQEVILRCVPISNHLYFYWYRQILGQKVEFLVSFYNNEISEKSEIFDDQFSVERPDGSNFTLKIRSTKLEDSAMYFCASTQGGIRGSPLHFGNGTRLTVT.